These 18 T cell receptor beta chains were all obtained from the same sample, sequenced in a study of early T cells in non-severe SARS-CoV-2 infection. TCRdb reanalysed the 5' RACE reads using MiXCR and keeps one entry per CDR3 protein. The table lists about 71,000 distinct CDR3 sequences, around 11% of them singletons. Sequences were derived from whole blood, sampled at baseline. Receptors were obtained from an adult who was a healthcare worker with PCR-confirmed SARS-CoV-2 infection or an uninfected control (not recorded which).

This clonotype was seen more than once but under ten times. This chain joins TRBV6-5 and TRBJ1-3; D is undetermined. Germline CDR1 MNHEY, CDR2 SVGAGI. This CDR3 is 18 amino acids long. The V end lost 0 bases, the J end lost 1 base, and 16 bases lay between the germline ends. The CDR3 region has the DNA TGTGCCAGCAGTTACTCACCGCCATCCGTGAAATCTGGAAACACCATATATTTT. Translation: CASSYSPPSVKSGNTIYF.

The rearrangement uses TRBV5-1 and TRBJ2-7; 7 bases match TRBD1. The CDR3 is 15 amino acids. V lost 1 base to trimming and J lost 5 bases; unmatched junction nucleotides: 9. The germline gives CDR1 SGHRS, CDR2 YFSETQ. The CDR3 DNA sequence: TGCGCCAGCAGCTTGAACCCCGGGACAGCCGACGAGCAGTACTTC. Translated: CASSLNPGTADEQYF.

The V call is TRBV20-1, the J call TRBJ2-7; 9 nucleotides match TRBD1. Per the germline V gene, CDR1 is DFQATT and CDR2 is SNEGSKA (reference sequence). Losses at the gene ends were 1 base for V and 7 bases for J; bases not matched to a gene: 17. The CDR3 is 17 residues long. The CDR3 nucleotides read TGCAGTGCTAGAGTCCCCGGGACAGGGCTCATCCGAGGGGAGCAGTACTTC. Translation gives CSARVPGTGLIRGEQYF.

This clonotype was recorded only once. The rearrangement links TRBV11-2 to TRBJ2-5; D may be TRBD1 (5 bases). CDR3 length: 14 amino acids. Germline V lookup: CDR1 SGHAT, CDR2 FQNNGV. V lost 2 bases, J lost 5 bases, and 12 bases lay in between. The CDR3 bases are TGTGCCAGCAGCTTATCAGGGTCTTGGGAGACCCAGTACTTC. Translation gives CASSLSGSWETQYF.

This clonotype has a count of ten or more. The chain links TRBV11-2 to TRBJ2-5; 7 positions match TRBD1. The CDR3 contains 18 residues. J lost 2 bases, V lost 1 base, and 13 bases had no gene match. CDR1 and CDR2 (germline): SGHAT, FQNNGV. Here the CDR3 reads CASSLVPDRSEGQETQYF. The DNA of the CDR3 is TGTGCCAGCAGCTTAGTCCCGGACAGGTCAGAAGGGCAAGAGACCCAGTACTTC.

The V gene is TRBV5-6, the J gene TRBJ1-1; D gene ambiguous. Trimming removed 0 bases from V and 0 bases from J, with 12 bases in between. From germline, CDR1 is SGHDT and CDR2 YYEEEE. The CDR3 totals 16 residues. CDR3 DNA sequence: TGTGCCAGCAGCTTGGAGGACCCGCATATGAACACTGAAGCTTTCTTT. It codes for CASSLEDPHMNTEAFF.

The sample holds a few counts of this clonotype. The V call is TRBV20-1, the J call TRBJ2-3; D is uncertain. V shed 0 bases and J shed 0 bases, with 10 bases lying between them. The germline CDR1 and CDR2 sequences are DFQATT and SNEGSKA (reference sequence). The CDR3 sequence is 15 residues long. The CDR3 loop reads CSARDTAQSTDTQYF. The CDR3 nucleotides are TGCAGTGCTAGAGATACCGCCCAAAGCACAGATACGCAGTATTTT.

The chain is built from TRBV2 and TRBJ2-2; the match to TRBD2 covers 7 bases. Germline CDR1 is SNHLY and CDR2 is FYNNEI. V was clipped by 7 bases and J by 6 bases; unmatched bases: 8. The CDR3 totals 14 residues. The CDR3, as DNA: TGTGCCAGCACCCCAGTACGGGGGGCCGGGGAGCTGTTTTTT. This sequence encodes CASTPVRGAGELFF. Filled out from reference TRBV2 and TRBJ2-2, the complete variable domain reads EPEVTQTPSHQVTQMGQEVILRCVPISNHLYFYWYRQILGQKVEFLVSFYNNEISEKSEIFDDQFSVERPDGSNFTLKIRSTKLEDSAMYFCASTPVRGAGELFFGEGSRLTVL.

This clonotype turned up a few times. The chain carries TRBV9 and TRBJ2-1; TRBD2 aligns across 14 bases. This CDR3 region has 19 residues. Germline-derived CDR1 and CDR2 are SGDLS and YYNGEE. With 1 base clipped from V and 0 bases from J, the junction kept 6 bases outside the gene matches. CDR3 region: CASSVSGTSGGSSYNEQFF. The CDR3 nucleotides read TGTGCCAGCAGCGTATCCGGGACTAGCGGGGGTAGCTCCTACAATGAGCAGTTCTTC.

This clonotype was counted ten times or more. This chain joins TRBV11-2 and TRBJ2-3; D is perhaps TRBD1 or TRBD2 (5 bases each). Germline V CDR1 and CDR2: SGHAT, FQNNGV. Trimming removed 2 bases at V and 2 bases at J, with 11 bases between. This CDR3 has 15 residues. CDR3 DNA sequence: TGTGCCAGCAGCTTAAGAGGGGCTGCCACAGATACGCAGTATTTT. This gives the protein CASSLRGAATDTQYF.

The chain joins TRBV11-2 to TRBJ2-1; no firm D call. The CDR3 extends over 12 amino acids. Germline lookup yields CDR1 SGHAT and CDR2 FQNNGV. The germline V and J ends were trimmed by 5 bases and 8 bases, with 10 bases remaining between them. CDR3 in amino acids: CASSRLGYEQFF. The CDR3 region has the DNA TGTGCCAGCAGCCGGTTAGGGTATGAGCAGTTCTTC.

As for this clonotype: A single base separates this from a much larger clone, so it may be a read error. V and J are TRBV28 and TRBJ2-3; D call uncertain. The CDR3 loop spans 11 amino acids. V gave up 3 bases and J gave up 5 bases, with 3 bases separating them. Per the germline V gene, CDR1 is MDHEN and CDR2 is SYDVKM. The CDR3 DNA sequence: TGTGCCAGCAGTTTCCAAGATACGCAGTATTTT. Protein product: CASSFQDTQYF.

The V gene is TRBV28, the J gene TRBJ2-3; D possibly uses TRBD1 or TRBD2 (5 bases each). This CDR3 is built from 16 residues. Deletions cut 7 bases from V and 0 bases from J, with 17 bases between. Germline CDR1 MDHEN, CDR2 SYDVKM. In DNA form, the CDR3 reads TGTGCCAGCATAAGGTACGGGGCAGGAAGCACAGATACGCAGTATTTT. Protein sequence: CASIRYGAGSTDTQYF.

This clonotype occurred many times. CDR3 in DNA: TGTGCCAGCAGTTACCCCACGGGACAGGGGGCTGGCTACACCTTC. It yields the protein CASSYPTGQGAGYTF. The chain couples TRBV6-6 to TRBJ1-2, with 12 bases fitting TRBD1. The germline V gene encodes CDR1 MNHNY and CDR2 SVGAGI (reference sequence). The CDR3 contains 15 residues. V was pared by 2 bases and J by 7 bases, with 5 bases of the junction left unmatched.

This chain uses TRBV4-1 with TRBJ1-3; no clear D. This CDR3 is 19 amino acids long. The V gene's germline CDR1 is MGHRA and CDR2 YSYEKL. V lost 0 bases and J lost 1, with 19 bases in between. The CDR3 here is CASSQDPYPLLGSGNTIYF. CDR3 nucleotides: TGCGCCAGCAGCCAAGATCCCTACCCTCTACTGGGGTCTGGAAACACCATATATTTT.

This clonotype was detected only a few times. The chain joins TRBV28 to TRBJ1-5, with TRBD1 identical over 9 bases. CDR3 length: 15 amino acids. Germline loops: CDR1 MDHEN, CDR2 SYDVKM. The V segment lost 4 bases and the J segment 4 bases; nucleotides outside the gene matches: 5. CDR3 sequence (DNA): TGTGCCAGCAGTTCTCCGGGACAGGGTAATCAGCCCCAGCATTTT. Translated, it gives CASSSPGQGNQPQHF.

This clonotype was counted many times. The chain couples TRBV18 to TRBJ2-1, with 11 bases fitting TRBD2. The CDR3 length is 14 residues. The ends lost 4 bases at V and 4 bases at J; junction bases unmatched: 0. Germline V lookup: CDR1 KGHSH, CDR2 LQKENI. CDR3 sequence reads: CASSRLAGYNEQFF. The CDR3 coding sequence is TGTGCCAGCTCACGACTAGCGGGGTACAATGAGCAGTTCTTC.

The CDR3 nucleotides are TGTGCCAGCAGACCCGGACAGGGGGGGTATGTTTCACCCCTCCACTTT. This codes for CASRPGQGGYVSPLHF. The J gene is TRBJ1-6, the V gene TRBV6-5, with 10 bases fitting TRBD1. V trimming: 6 bases; J trimming: 9 bases; junction bases outside the gene matches: 11. Germline-derived CDR1 and CDR2 are MNHEY and SVGAGI. CDR3 size: 16 residues.